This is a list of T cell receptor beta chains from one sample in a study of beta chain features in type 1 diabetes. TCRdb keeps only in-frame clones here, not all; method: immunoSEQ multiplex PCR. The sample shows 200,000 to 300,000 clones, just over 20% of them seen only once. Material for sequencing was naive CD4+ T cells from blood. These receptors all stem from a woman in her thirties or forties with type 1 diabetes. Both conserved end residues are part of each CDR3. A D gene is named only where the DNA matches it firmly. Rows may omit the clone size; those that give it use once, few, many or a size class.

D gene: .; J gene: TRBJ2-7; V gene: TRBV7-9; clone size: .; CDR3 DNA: TGTGCCAGCAGCCGGACGGGGAGCTCCTACGAGCAGTACTTC; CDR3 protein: CASSRTGSSYEQYF
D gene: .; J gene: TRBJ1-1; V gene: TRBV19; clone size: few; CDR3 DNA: TGTGCCAGTAGTATTGAGCGGGGGCTGAGTGAAGCTTTCTTT; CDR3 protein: CASSIERGLSEAFF
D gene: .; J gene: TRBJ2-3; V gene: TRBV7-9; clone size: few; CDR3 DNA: TGTGCCAGCAGCTTACTGCGGGGCCTCACAGATACGCAGTATTTT; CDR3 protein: CASSLLRGLTDTQYF
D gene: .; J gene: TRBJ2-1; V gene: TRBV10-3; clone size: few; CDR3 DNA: TGTGCCATCAACGCGGGGCTTAGCTCCTACAATGAGCAGTTCTTC; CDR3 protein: CAINAGLSSYNEQFF
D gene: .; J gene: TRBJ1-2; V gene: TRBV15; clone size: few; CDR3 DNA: TGTGCCACCAGCAGAGAACAGGCTAACTATGGCTACACCTTC; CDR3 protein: CATSREQANYGYTF
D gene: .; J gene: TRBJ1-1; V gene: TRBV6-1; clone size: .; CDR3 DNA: TGTGCCAGCAGTGCCAGGGAGGACACTGAAGCTTTCTTT; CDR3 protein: CASSAREDTEAFF
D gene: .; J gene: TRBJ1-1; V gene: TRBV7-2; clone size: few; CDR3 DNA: TGTGCCAGCAGCTTAGGGTCCAGGGGAATTGAAGCTTTCTTT; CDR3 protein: CASSLGSRGIEAFF
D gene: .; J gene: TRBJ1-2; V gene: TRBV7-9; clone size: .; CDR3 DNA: TGTGCCAGCAGCATGACATCTAACTATGGCTACACCTTC; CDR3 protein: CASSMTSNYGYTF
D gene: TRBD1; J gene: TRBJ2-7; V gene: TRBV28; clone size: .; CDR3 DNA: TGTGCCAGCAGCCCCGGAACAGGGGACTACGAGCAGTACTTC; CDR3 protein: CASSPGTGDYEQYF
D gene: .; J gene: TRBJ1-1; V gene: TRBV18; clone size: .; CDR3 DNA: TGTGCCAGCTCACCCAGGGTAGGCACTGAAGCTTTCTTT; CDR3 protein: CASSPRVGTEAFF
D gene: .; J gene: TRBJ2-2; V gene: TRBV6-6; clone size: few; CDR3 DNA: TGTGCCAGCAGTCCCGAACGGACCGGGGAGCTGTTTTTT; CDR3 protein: CASSPERTGELFF
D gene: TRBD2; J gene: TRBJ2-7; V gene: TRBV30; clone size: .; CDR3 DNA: TGTGCCTGGAGTGGGGGAGGGTACGAGCAGTACTTC; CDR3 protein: CAWSGGGYEQYF
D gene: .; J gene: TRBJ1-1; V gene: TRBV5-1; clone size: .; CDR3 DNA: TGCGCCAGCAGCTTAGGCGGAAGGACTGAAGCTTTCTTT; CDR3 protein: CASSLGGRTEAFF
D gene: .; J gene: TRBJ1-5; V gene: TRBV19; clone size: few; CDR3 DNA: TGTGCCAGTAGTATAGAGGGGGCGCCCCGACAGCCCCAGCATTTT; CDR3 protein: CASSIEGAPRQPQHF
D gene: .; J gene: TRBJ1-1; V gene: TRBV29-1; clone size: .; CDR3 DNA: TGCAGCGTTCTCACAGGGACCGTGGTCACTGAAGCTTTCTTT; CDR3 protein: CSVLTGTVVTEAFF
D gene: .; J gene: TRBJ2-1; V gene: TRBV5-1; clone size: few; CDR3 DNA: TGCGCCAGCAGCTTGGCCAGACTAGGAGCCAATGAGCAGTTCTTC; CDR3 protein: CASSLARLGANEQFF
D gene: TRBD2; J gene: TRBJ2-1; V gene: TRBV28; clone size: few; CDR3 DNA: TGTGCCAGCAGTTCCCGCCGTGATAGCGGGGGTAAATATGAGCAGTTCTTC; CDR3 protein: CASSSRRDSGGKYEQFF
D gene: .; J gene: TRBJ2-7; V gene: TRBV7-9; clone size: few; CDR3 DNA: TGTGCCAGCAGCTTAGCTTCTTCCAGGGACGAGCAGTACTTC; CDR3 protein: CASSLASSRDEQYF
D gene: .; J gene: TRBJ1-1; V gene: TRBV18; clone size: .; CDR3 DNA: TGTGCCAGCTCACCAAGGACAGAAGTGAACACTGAAGCTTTCTTT; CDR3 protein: CASSPRTEVNTEAFF
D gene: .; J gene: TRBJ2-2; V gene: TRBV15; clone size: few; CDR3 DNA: TGTGCCACCAGCCCCTCGGTGGCCGGGGAGCTGTTTTTT; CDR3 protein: CATSPSVAGELFF
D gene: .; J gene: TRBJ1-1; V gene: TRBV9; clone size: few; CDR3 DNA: TGTGCCAGCAGCCCAAATCAGGAATCGGACACTGAAGCTTTCTTT; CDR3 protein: CASSPNQESDTEAFF
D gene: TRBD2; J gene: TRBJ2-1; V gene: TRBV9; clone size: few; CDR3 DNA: TGTGCCAGCAGCGACTTAGCGGGCGAGCAGTTCTTC; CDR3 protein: CASSDLAGEQFF
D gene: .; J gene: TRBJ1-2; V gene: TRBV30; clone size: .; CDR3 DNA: TGTGCCTGGACTACTGTCGAGAGCTACACCTTC; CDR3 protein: CAWTTVESYTF
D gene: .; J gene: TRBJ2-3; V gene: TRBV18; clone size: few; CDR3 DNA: TGTGCCAGCTCACCTAGTCGCGGAGTGGATACGCAGTATTTT; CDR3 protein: CASSPSRGVDTQYF
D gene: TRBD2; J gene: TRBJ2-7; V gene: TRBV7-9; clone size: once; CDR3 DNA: TGTGCCAGCAGCTTACTGCGGGGGGCTAGCGGGACCGCGAGGGAGCAGTACTTC; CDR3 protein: CASSLLRGASGTAREQYF
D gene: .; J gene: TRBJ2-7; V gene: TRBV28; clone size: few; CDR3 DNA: TGTGCCAGCAGTTTGATTAAAGGGCCCGGAGGGATCTACGAGCAGTACTTC; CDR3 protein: CASSLIKGPGGIYEQYF
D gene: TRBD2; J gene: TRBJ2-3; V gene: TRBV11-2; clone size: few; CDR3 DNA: TGTGCCAGCAGCCCGGAAGCGGGATTTAGAGATACGCAGTATTTT; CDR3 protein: CASSPEAGFRDTQYF
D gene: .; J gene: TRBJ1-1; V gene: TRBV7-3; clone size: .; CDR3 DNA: TGTGCCAGCAGCTCTCAGGGATCTGAAGCTTTCTTT; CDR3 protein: CASSSQGSEAFF
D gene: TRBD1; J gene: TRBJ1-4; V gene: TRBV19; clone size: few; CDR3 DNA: TGTGCCAGTAGACCGGACAGGAGAGATGAAAAACTGTTTTTT; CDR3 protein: CASRPDRRDEKLFF
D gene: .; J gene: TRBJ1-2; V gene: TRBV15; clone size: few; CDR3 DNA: TGTGCCACCAGCGGTCGGGGGTCCAACTATGGCTACACCTTC; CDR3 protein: CATSGRGSNYGYTF
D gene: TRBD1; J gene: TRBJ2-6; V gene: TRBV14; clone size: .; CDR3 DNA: TGTGCCAGCAGCCCCCTTTCAGGGGGCGTCGCTGGGGCCAACGTCCTGACTTTC; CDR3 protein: CASSPLSGGVAGANVLTF
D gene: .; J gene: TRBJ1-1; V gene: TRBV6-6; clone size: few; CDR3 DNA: TGTGCCAGCAGTTACGGGGAGCGGGGCACTGAAGCTTTCTTT; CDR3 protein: CASSYGERGTEAFF
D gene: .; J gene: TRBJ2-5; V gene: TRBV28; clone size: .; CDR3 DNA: TGTGCCAGCAGTTTATATGACAGGCGGCAAGAGACCCAGTACTTC; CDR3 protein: CASSLYDRRQETQYF
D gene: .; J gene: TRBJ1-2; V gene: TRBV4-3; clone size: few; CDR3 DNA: TGCGCCAGCTGCGTGACAGCGAGAGCTAACTATGGCTACACCTTC; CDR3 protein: CASCVTARANYGYTF
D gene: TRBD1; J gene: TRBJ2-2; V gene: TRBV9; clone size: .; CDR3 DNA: TGTGCCAGCAGCGTAGGGACAGGGGTACCCGGGGAGCTGTTTTTT; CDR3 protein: CASSVGTGVPGELFF
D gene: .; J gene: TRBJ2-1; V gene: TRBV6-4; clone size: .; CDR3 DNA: TGTGCCAGCAGTGACTCGAGGCGCGGGGCTTGGGGTGAGCAGTTCTTC; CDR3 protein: CASSDSRRGAWGEQFF
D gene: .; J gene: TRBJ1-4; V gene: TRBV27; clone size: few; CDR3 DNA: TGTGCCAGCAGTTTACAGGGTAATGAAAAACTGTTTTTT; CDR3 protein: CASSLQGNEKLFF
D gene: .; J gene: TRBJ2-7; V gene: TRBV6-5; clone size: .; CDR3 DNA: TGTGCCAGCAGTTACCCTCAGGGCCCCCACGAGCAGTACTTC; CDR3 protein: CASSYPQGPHEQYF
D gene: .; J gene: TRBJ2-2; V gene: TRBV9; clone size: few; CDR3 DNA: TGTGCCAGCAGCCCGCAGGGCGTGAACACCGGGGAGCTGTTTTTT; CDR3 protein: CASSPQGVNTGELFF
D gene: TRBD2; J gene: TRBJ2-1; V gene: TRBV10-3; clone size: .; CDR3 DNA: TGTGCCATCAGTGAGACTTCTAGCGGGGGGCTTTGGGGAGAGCAGTTCTTC; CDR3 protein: CAISETSSGGLWGEQFF
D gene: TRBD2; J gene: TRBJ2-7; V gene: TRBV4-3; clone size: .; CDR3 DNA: TGCGCCAGCAGCCTCGGGACTAGCGGATACTACGAGCAGTACTTC; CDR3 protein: CASSLGTSGYYEQYF
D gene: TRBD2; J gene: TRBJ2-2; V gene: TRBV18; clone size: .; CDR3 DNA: TGTGCCAGCTCCCTGGGACTAGCGGGGATTGCGAACACCGGGGAGCTGTTTTTT; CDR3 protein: CASSLGLAGIANTGELFF
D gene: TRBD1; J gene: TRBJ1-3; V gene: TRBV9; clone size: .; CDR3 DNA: TGTGCCAGCAGCGTATCGGGGGACAGGGGAAACACCATATATTTT; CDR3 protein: CASSVSGDRGNTIYF
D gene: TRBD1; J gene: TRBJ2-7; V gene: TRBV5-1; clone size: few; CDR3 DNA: TGCGCCAGCAGCTTCGGGACAGGGGAATACGAGCAGTACTTC; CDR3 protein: CASSFGTGEYEQYF
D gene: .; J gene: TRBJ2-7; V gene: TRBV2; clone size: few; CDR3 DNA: TGTGCCAGCACCCTACAGGGCCCGGCGGTGGACGAGCAGTACTTC; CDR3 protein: CASTLQGPAVDEQYF
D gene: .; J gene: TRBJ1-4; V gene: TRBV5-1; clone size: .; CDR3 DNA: TGCGCCAGCAGCTTTGGAGGGGACGAAAAACTGTTTTTT; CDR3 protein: CASSFGGDEKLFF
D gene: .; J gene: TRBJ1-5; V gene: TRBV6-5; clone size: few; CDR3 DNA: TGTGCCAGCAGTTACGCCGGGACACATCAGCCCCAGCATTTT; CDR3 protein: CASSYAGTHQPQHF
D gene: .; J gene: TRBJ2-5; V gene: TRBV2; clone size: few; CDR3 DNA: TGTGCCAGCCGACCCTCGACAGTCCAAGAGACCCAGTACTTC; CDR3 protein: CASRPSTVQETQYF
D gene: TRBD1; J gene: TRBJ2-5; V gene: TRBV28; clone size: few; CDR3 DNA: TGTGCCAGCAGTCCCCCGACAGGGAGCGGTGAGACCCAGTACTTC; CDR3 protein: CASSPPTGSGETQYF
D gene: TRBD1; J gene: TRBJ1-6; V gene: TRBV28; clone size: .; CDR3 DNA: TGTGCCAGCAGTTTGGACAGGGACCCACAAGCTAATTCACCCCTCCACTTT; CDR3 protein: CASSLDRDPQANSPLHF